These 24 T cell receptor beta chains originate from one sample sequenced in a study of cytomegalovirus exposure and HLA in healthy donors. The PCR used 60 Vbeta and 13 Jbeta primers. This table comes from immunoSEQ multiplex PCR, and its TCRdb copy is limited to in-frame clones, with some not included. Here the sample spans under 150,000 clones, approximately 80% being singletons. Sample: PBMCs. Source of these receptors: a woman aged 40 to 50 in good health and CMV-seronegative.

This sequence joins TRBV28 and TRBJ2-7, with D perhaps TRBD2 (6 bases). From germline, CDR1 is MDHEN and CDR2 SYDVKM. This CDR3 is built from 15 residues. Trimming removed 3 bases from V and 1 base from J, with 13 bases in between. The CDR3 region has the DNA TGTGCCAGCAGTTTTAGTCCGGGAGCTTCCTACGAGCAGTACTTC. It specifies CASSFSPGASYEQYF.

J is TRBJ1-6 and V is TRBV27; 7 bases match TRBD1. In germline, CDR1 is MNHEY, CDR2 SMNVEV (reference sequence). V was pared by 4 bases and J by 6 bases, with 3 bases of the junction left unmatched. This CDR3 contains 14 residues. The CDR3 here is CASSWRQGNSPLHF. In DNA, the CDR3 is TGTGCCAGCAGTTGGAGACAGGGTAATTCACCCCTCCACTTT.

The genes are TRBV5-4 and TRBJ2-2; 8 bases are shared with TRBD2. Unmatched junction bases numbered 1, after V lost 0 bases and J lost 6 bases. The CDR3 contains 14 residues. The germline V gene has CDR1 SGHNT and CDR2 YYREEE (reference sequence). This CDR3 is CASSLAGGPGELFF. CDR3 bases: TGTGCCAGCAGCTTGGCGGGAGGGCCCGGGGAGCTGTTTTTT.

The chain couples TRBV28 to TRBJ1-2; 11 bases map to TRBD1. V gave up 5 bases and J gave up 0 bases; unmatched junction bases: 8. The germline V gene encodes CDR1 MDHEN and CDR2 SYDVKM. CDR3 size: 17 residues. CDR3 sequence: CASSTGTGGGANYGYTF. The CDR3 coding sequence is TGTGCCAGCAGTACCGGGACAGGGGGAGGTGCTAACTATGGCTACACCTTC.

This clone was recorded a few times. The V and J genes are TRBV10-1 and TRBJ2-3; 8 nucleotides align to TRBD2. The V gene's germline CDR1 is WNHNN and CDR2 SYGVQD (reference sequence). The CDR3 contains 16 residues. J was trimmed by 6 bases and V by 3 bases; bases with no gene match: 11. The CDR3 nucleotides read TGCGCCAGCAGTGATCCCCGGGAGGGCCGACCCGATACGCAGTATTTT. This gives the protein CASSDPREGRPDTQYF.

This clone was observed a few times. This sequence joins TRBV7-7 and TRBJ2-7; 10 bases line up with TRBD2. The germline V gene has CDR1 SSHAT and CDR2 FNYEAQ (reference sequence). The CDR3 totals 15 residues. Germline trimming cut 5 bases from V and 2 bases from J; bases unmatched to any gene: 6. The CDR3 region has the DNA TGTGCCAGCAGCCCTAGACTAGCGGGCCCCTACGAGCAGTACTTC. Protein sequence: CASSPRLAGPYEQYF.

The rearrangement joins TRBV6-5 to TRBJ2-5; 8 bases line up with TRBD2. V was clipped by 4 bases and J by 5 bases; unmatched bases: 9. Germline V lookup: CDR1 MNHEY, CDR2 SVGAGI. This CDR3 region has 15 residues. The DNA for the CDR3 is TGTGCCAGCAGTTTCAGAAGCGGGGGAAGGGAGACCCAGTACTTC. It translates to CASSFRSGGRETQYF.

The chain has TRBV28 and TRBJ2-1; 16 nucleotides align to TRBD2. V was clipped by 5 bases and J by 5 bases; unmatched bases: 3. Germline V gene sequence: CDR1 MDHEN, CDR2 SYDVKM. This CDR3 is built from 16 residues. The CDR3 protein is CASSTGTSGGDNEQFF. The CDR3 region has the DNA TGTGCCAGCAGTACGGGGACTAGCGGGGGGGACAATGAGCAGTTCTTC. The entire variable domain, with the rest obtained from reference TRBV28 and TRBJ2-1, is as follows: DVKVTQSSRYLVKRTGEKVFLECVQDMDHENMFWYRQDPGLGLRLIYFSYDVKMKEKGDIPEGYSVSREKKERFSLILESASTNQTSMYLCASSTGTSGGDNEQFFGPGTRLTVL.

The chain is built from TRBV13 and TRBJ2-1; 13 nucleotides line up with TRBD2. With 6 bases clipped from V and 9 bases from J, the junction kept 8 bases outside the gene matches. The CDR3 sequence is 15 residues long. Germline loops: CDR1 PRHDT, CDR2 FYEKMQ (reference sequence). CDR3 amino acids: CASSLTSGGASEQFF. CDR3 sequence (DNA): TGTGCCAGCAGTCTTACTAGCGGGGGGGCCTCTGAGCAGTTCTTC.

The chain is built from TRBV5-1 and TRBJ1-1; D might be TRBD1 (6 bases). CDR3 length: 18 residues. From germline, CDR1 is SGHRS and CDR2 YFSETQ. The V end lost 0 bases, the J end lost 1 base, and 19 bases lay between the germline ends. CDR3 sequence: CASSLGLRGSGANTEAFF. In DNA, the CDR3 is TGCGCCAGCAGCTTGGGGCTGAGGGGGTCAGGGGCGAACACTGAAGCTTTCTTT.

V gene TRBV28 combines with J gene TRBJ1-1, with TRBD1 as a possible D gene (6 bases). This CDR3 spans 16 amino acids. Trimming shortened V by 5 bases and J by 0 bases, and 16 bases separated the two germline ends. Germline V gene data show CDR1 as MDHEN and CDR2 as SYDVKM. The CDR3, as DNA: TGTGCCAGCAGTGTAGGGGGAAGGCGCTTGAACACTGAAGCTTTCTTT. This sequence encodes CASSVGGRRLNTEAFF.

The chain employs TRBV5-1 and TRBJ1-1; D gene ambiguous. CDR1 is SGHRS and CDR2 is YFSETQ in the germline V gene. There are 14 residues in the CDR3. Trimming pared 0 bases from V and 4 bases from J, leaving 10 bases between. The CDR3 DNA reads TGCGCCAGCAGCTTGGTCCACACAACCACTGAAGCTTTCTTT. Protein product: CASSLVHTTTEAFF.

This clone has a single count. V usage is TRBV29-1 and J usage is TRBJ2-7; a possible D gene is TRBD2 (6 bases). CDR3 length: 11 residues. The V end was cut by 6 bases, the J end by 4 bases, with 10 bases between. CDR1 and CDR2 from the germline V gene are SQVTM and ANQGSEA. The CDR3 protein is CSVDGGYEQYF. The CDR3 nucleotides are TGCAGCGTGGATGGGGGGTACGAGCAGTACTTC.

The chain uses TRBV5-1 and TRBJ1-2; D is undetermined. Germline V gene sequence: CDR1 SGHRS, CDR2 YFSETQ. Trimming stripped 0 bases from V and 3 bases from J, with 6 bases between. This CDR3 has 13 residues. CDR3 in amino acids: CASSLAGDYGYTF. DNA for the CDR3: TGCGCCAGCAGCTTGGCCGGGGACTATGGCTACACCTTC.

V gene TRBV5-5 combines with J gene TRBJ1-5; no clear D gene. V was shortened by 2 bases and J by 8 bases, with 17 bases between the two germline ends. CDR1 is SGHKS, CDR2 YYEKEE, per germline (reference sequence). This CDR3 comprises 15 residues. Here the CDR3 DNA reads TGTGCCAGCAGCTTCGGTGTCCCAACGAGGGAGCCCCAGCATTTT. Translating it yields CASSFGVPTREPQHF.

The chain employs TRBV6-1 and TRBJ1-5, with 10 bases lining up with TRBD1. Germline V gene sequence: CDR1 MNHNS, CDR2 SASEGT. The junction had 15 bases not matched to a gene; V was cut back by 4 bases and J by 6 bases. The CDR3 totals 18 residues. The CDR3 bases are TGTGCCAGCAGTGTCCGGACAGGGGGAGAACCATTCGGTCAGCCCCAGCATTTT. Translation gives CASSVRTGGEPFGQPQHF.

The CDR3 loop is CASIPRQGENYGYTF. Written as DNA, the CDR3 is TGTGCCAGCATCCCAAGGCAGGGGGAGAACTATGGCTACACCTTC. The chain links TRBV27 to TRBJ1-2, with 7 bases lining up with TRBD1. Per germline, CDR1 MNHEY and CDR2 SMNVEV (reference sequence). The CDR3 sequence is 15 residues long. V lost 7 bases, J lost 2 bases, and 10 bases stayed unmatched.

The rearrangement joins TRBV7-9 to TRBJ2-5; 15 bases are shared with TRBD2. Germline CDR1 reads SEHNR; CDR2 reads FQNEAQ (reference sequence). Unmatched junction bases numbered 5, after V lost 8 bases and J lost 4 bases. This CDR3 comprises 15 residues. This CDR3 reads CASGKGLAGGETQYF. CDR3 in DNA: TGTGCCAGCGGAAAGGGACTAGCGGGGGGAGAGACCCAGTACTTC. Full variable domain (outside the CDR3, taken from reference TRBV7-9 and TRBJ2-5): DTGVSQNPRHKITKRGQNVTFRCDPISEHNRLYWYRQTLGQGPEFLTYFQNEAQLEKSRLLSDRFSAERPKGSFSTLEIQRTEQGDSAMYLCASGKGLAGGETQYFGPGTRLLVL.

The rearrangement uses TRBV5-6 and TRBJ2-3; TRBD2 agrees at 7 bases. The V gene end was trimmed by 1 base and the J gene end by 9 bases; junction bases not matched to a gene: 8. Germline V gene data show CDR1 as SGHDT and CDR2 as YYEEEE. The CDR3 covers 14 residues. The CDR3 sequence is CASSLWGGLETQYF. The DNA of the CDR3 is TGTGCCAGCAGCTTGTGGGGGGGACTTGAGACGCAGTATTTT.

This clone occurred a few times. This chain connects TRBV6-4 to TRBJ2-1; 9 positions agree with TRBD2. V lost 0 bases, J lost 7 bases, and 4 bases stayed unmatched. Germline-derived CDR1 and CDR2 are MRHNA and SNTAGT. This CDR3 contains 15 residues. The CDR3 is CASSDSLAGPNEQFF. The CDR3 DNA reads TGTGCCAGCAGTGACTCGCTAGCGGGGCCTAATGAGCAGTTCTTC.

The gene calls are TRBV9 and TRBJ1-1; a possible D gene is TRBD1 (5 bases). This CDR3 region has 13 residues. The V and J ends lost 5 bases and 6 bases respectively, with 14 bases between them. Germline lookup yields CDR1 SGDLS and CDR2 YYNGEE. The CDR3 sequence: CASRGQGSAEAFF. The CDR3 DNA follows: TGTGCCAGCAGAGGGCAGGGATCAGCTGAAGCTTTCTTT.

Remarks on this clone: A junction boundary mismatches the germline segment, possibly from a read error. The same CDR3 also results from other DNA sequences found in this sample. This chain connects TRBV10-1 to TRBJ1-1, with TRBD1 identical over 8 bases. CDR1 is WNHNN, CDR2 SYGVQD, per germline (reference sequence). The CDR3 spans 13 residues. CDR3 nucleotides: TGTGCCAGCAGTGAGACAGGGGCGACTGAAGCTTTCTTT. Its protein is CASSETGATEAFF.

Only a few counts were recorded for this clone. V and J are TRBV10-3 and TRBJ1-1; 9 nucleotides line up with TRBD1. V lost 6 bases to trimming and J lost 4 bases; unmatched junction nucleotides: 9. Germline loops: CDR1 ENHRY, CDR2 SYGVKD. The CDR3 totals 15 residues. CDR3 DNA sequence: TGTGCCATCAGGGGGACAGGGAAGTCCCCCACTGAAGCTTTCTTT. It encodes CAIRGTGKSPTEAFF.

This chain links TRBV27 with TRBJ2-2; TRBD1 agrees at 7 bases. CDR3 size: 18 residues. CDR1 is MNHEY, CDR2 SMNVEV, per germline (reference sequence). V was pared by 0 bases and J by 4 bases, with 11 bases of the junction left unmatched. CDR3 sequence (DNA): TGTGCCAGCAGTTTATCACCGGCCCAGGGGGAAATCACCGGGGAGCTGTTTTTT. Its protein is CASSLSPAQGEITGELFF.